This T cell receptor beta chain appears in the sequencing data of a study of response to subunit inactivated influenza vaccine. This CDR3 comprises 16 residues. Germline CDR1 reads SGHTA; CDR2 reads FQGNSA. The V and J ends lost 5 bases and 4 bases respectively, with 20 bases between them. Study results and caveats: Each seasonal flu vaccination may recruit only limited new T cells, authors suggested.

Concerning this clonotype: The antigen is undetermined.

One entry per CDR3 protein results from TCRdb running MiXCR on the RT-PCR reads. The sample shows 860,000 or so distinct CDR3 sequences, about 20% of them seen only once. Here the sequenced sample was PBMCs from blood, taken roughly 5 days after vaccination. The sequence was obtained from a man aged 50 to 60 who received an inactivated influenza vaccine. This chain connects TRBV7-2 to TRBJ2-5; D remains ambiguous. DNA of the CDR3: TGTGCCAGCAGCCGATCTATTTCGGGTAGGACAGAGACCCAGTACTTC. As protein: CASSRSISGRTETQYF.